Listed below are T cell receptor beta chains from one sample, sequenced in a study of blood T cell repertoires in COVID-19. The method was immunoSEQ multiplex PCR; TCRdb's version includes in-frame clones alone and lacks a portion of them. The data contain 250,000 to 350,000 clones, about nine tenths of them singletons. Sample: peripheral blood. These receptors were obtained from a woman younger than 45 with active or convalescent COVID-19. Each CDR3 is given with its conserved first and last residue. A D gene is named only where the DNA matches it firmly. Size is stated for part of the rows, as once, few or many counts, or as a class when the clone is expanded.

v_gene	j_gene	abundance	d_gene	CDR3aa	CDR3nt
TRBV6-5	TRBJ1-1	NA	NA	CASSYAGADTEAFF	TGTGCCAGCAGTTACGCGGGGGCAGACACTGAAGCTTTCTTT
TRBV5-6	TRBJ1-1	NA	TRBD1	CASSSRLPGQEGTEAFF	TGTGCCAGCAGCTCGAGATTACCGGGACAGGAGGGCACTGAAGCTTTCTTT
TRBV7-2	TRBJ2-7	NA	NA	CASSGRLDRKSSYEQYF	TGTGCCAGCAGCGGTAGACTTGACAGGAAGAGCTCCTACGAGCAGTACTTC
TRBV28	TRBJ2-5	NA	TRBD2	CASKAGGRETQYF	TGTGCCAGCAAAGCGGGGGGCCGGGAGACCCAGTACTTC
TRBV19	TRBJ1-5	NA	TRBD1	CASSPRQGALGNQPQHF	TGTGCCAGTAGTCCCAGACAGGGGGCTTTAGGCAATCAGCCCCAGCATTTT
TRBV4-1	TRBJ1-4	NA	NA	CASSRSGQLATNEKLFF	TGCGCCAGCAGCCGTTCGGGACAACTAGCAACTAATGAAAAACTGTTTTTT
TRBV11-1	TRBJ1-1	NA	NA	CASSRDRRNTEAFF	TGTGCCAGCAGCCGTGACAGGCGGAACACTGAAGCTTTCTTT
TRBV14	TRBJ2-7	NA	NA	CASSTGPYEQYF	TGTGCCAGCAGCACAGGCCCCTACGAGCAGTACTTC
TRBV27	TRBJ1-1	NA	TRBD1	CASSTAPRTGGNTEAFF	TGTGCCAGCAGTACCGCCCCAAGGACAGGGGGCAACACTGAAGCTTTCTTT
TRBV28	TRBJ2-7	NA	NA	CASTQEQYPYEQYF	TGTGCCAGCACCCAGGAACAGTATCCCTACGAGCAGTACTTC
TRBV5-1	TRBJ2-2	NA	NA	CARNPPRLNTGELFF	TGCGCCAGAAACCCCCCCCGGTTGAACACCGGGGAGCTGTTTTTT
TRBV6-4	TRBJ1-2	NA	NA	CASSATGSHGGYTF	TGTGCCAGCAGTGCCACCGGGAGCCATGGCGGCTACACCTTC
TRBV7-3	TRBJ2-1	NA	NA	CASSSQGGPDNEQFF	TGTGCCAGCAGTTCACAGGGCGGGCCAGACAATGAGCAGTTCTTC
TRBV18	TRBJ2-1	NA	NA	CASSPLDYSEQFF	TGTGCCAGCTCACCATTGGACTATAGCGAGCAGTTCTTC
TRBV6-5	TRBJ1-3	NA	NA	CASSRGTSGNTIYF	TGTGCCAGCAGTAGGGGTACCTCTGGAAACACCATATATTTT
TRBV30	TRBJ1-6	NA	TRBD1	CAWITPGQGTSPLHF	TGTGCCTGGATTACGCCGGGACAGGGTACCTCACCCCTCCACTTT
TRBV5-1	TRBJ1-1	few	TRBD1	CASSADRGWRTEAFF	TGCGCCAGCAGCGCCGACAGGGGATGGAGGACTGAAGCTTTCTTT
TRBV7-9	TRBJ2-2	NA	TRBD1	CASSLNGQAGTGELFF	TGTGCCAGCAGCCTAAATGGACAGGCCGGCACCGGGGAGCTGTTTTTT
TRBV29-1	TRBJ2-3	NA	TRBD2	CSVEPPGGPRTDTQYF	TGCAGCGTTGAACCCCCGGGGGGTCCGCGCACAGATACGCAGTATTTT
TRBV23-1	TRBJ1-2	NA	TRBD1	CASSSHRDRANYGYTF	TGCGCCAGCAGTTCACACCGGGACAGGGCAAACTATGGCTATACCTTC
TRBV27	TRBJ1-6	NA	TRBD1	CASRIDRDGGSPLHF	TGTGCCAGCAGGATCGACAGGGACGGAGGGTCACCCCTCCACTTT
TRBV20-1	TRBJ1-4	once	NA	CSASSGGWDEKLFF	TGCAGTGCTAGTAGCGGGGGATGGGATGAAAAACTGTTTTTT
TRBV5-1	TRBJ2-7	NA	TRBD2	CASSHSGGGYEQYF	TGCGCCAGCAGCCATAGCGGGGGGGGCTACGAGCAGTACTTC
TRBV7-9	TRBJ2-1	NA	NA	CASSSRDNPYNEQFF	TGTGCCAGCAGTTCCCGGGACAACCCATACAATGAGCAGTTCTTC
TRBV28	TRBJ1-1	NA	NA	CAWAGSRAFF	TGTGCCTGGGCTGGGTCGAGAGCTTTCTTT
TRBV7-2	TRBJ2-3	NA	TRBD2	CASSLAAGGPNTQYF	TGTGCCAGCAGCTTAGCTGCGGGGGGGCCGAATACGCAGTATTTT
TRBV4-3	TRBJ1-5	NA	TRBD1	CASSIGTEHNQPQHF	TGCGCCAGCAGTATAGGGACAGAGCACAATCAGCCCCAGCATTTT
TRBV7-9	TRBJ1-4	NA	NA	CASSLRDFNEKLFF	TGTGCCAGCAGCTTAAGGGACTTTAATGAAAAACTGTTTTTT
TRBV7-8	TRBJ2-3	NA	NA	CASSSGSGRTDTQYF	TGTGCCAGCAGCTCAGGGAGCGGGCGCACAGATACGCAGTATTTT
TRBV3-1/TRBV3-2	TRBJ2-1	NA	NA	CASSQVLRSYNEQFF	TGTGCCAGCAGCCAAGTTTTGAGGTCCTACAATGAGCAGTTCTTC
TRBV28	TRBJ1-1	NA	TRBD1	CASNQGARTEAFF	TGTGCCAGCAATCAGGGGGCGCGCACTGAAGCTTTCTTT
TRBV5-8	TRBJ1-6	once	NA	CASSFGGVPGRSPLHF	TGTGCCAGCAGCTTTGGGGGGGTTCCGGGCAGGTCACCCCTCCACTTT
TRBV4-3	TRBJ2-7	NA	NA	CASSQDLTYEQYF	TGCGCCAGCAGCCAAGATTTAACCTACGAGCAGTACTTC
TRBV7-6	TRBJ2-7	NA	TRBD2	CASSLNKASGEGQYF	TGTGCCAGCAGCTTAAATAAGGCTAGCGGGGAGGGGCAGTACTTC
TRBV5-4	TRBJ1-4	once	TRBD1	CASNNRGGQGNEKLFF	TGTGCCAGCAACAACCGAGGGGGACAGGGCAATGAAAAACTGTTTTTT
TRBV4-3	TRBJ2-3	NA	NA	CASSQARGFTDTQYF	TGCGCCAGCAGCCAGGCCAGGGGATTCACAGATACGCAGTATTTT
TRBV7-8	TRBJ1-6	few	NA	CASSPTGGYNSPLHF	TGTGCCAGCAGCCCTACGGGCGGGTACAATTCACCCCTCCACTTT
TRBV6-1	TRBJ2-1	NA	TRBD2	CASSEALLWLADSYNEQFF	TGTGCCAGCAGTGAAGCGCTTCTTTGGCTAGCGGATTCCTACAATGAGCAGTTCTTC
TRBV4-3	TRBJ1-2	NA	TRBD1	CASSQGRGSEGAYGYTF	TGCGCCAGCAGCCAAGGACGGGGCAGCGAGGGGGCATATGGCTACACCTTC
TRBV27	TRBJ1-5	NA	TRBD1	CASSLDGQGGNQPQHF	TGTGCCAGCAGTTTAGACGGACAGGGAGGCAATCAGCCCCAGCATTTT
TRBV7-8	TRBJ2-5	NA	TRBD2	CASRIPSGDQETQYF	TGTGCCAGCAGGATTCCTAGCGGGGACCAAGAGACCCAGTACTTC
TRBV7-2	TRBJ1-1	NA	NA	CASSLVDRLNTEAFF	TGTGCCAGCAGCTTAGTTGACAGATTGAACACTGAAGCTTTCTTT
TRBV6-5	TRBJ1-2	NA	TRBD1	CASSYSPRGNYGYTF	TGTGCCAGCAGTTACTCGCCCAGGGGGAACTATGGCTACACCTTC
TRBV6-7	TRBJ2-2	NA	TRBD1	CASSYPLDTSLGTVNTGELFF	TGTGCCAGCAGTTACCCCCTCGATACATCCCTCGGGACAGTAAACACCGGGGAGCTGTTTTTT